The 30 T cell receptor beta chains below come from one sample, sequenced in a study of T-cell memory formation after mild COVID-19. TCRdb reanalysed the 5' RACE reads using MiXCR and keeps one entry per CDR3 protein. The sample gives 350,000 or so distinct CDR3 sequences, 20% to 25% of which show up once; around a fifth is in the top ten. Specimen: PBMCs or a T cell subset sorted from them (not recorded which). These receptors all stem from a man in his late teens or twenties who had mild COVID-19 (a few samples of this study predate the infection). Cell type and time point are not known.

The V call is TRBV20-1, the J call TRBJ2-7; D is uncertain. The germline V gene encodes CDR1 DFQATT and CDR2 SNEGSKA (reference sequence). The CDR3 extends over 14 amino acids. Trimming removed 3 bases from V and 1 base from J, with 13 bases in between. This CDR3 is CSASSIDRSYEQYF. The DNA for the CDR3 is TGCAGTGCTAGTAGTATCGATCGGTCCTACGAGCAGTACTTC.

This clonotype was seen a few times. The chain recombines TRBV28 with TRBJ2-5, with TRBD1 matching over 9 bases. The CDR3 consists of 13 residues. CDR1 is MDHEN and CDR2 is SYDVKM in the germline V gene. J gave up 4 bases and V 10 bases, and 7 bases lay outside the gene matches. The CDR3 loop is CATYRGLGETQYF. In nucleotides, the CDR3 is TGTGCCACCTACAGGGGGCTAGGAGAGACCCAGTACTTC.

The V gene is TRBV20-1, the J gene TRBJ2-1; 7 bases line up with TRBD2. Germline V lookup: CDR1 DFQATT, CDR2 SNEGSKA (reference sequence). V lost 3 bases and J lost 0; bases outside the gene matches: 11. This CDR3 is 17 amino acids long. This CDR3 is CSASGHEAGNSYNEQFF. For the CDR3, the DNA is TGCAGTGCTAGCGGCCACGAAGCGGGGAACTCCTACAATGAGCAGTTCTTC.

This clonotype was found a few times. V and J are TRBV7-2 and TRBJ2-7; 9 nucleotides line up with TRBD1. The CDR3 spans 14 residues. Germline V gene lookup returns CDR1 SGHTA and CDR2 FQGNSA. The ends lost 5 bases at V and 5 bases at J; junction bases unmatched: 7. The CDR3 sequence: CASSKWDRVHEQYF. The CDR3, as DNA: TGTGCCAGCAGCAAATGGGACAGGGTCCACGAGCAGTACTTC. The whole variable domain, remainder taken from reference TRBV7-2 and TRBJ2-7, is GAGVSQSPSNKVTEKGKDVELRCDPISGHTALYWYRQSLGQGLEFLIYFQGNSAPDKSGLPSDRFSAERTGGSVSTLTIQRTQQEDSAVYLCASSKWDRVHEQYFGPGTRLTVT.

This clonotype was found a few times. The rearrangement joins TRBV6-5 to TRBJ1-3, with 8 bases matching TRBD1. The V gene end was trimmed by 4 bases and the J gene end by 2 bases; junction bases not matched to a gene: 1. The CDR3 contains 14 residues. CDR1 is MNHEY and CDR2 is SVGAGI in the germline V gene. Here the CDR3 reads CASSSGGAGNTIYF. The CDR3 coding sequence is TGTGCCAGCAGTTCAGGGGGCGCTGGAAACACCATATATTTT.

This clonotype occurred a few times. V gene TRBV18 combines with J gene TRBJ2-7; D call uncertain. V was cut by 1 base and J by 5 bases, with 9 bases left in between. Germline lookup yields CDR1 KGHSH and CDR2 LQKENI. The CDR3 is 13 residues long. This CDR3 reads CASSPLGYHEQYF. DNA of the CDR3: TGTGCCAGCTCACCACTTGGGTACCACGAGCAGTACTTC.

In its sample, this clonotype was seen many times. In nucleotides, the CDR3 is TGCAGCGTTGAGCCGACAGGGCCTTATGAGCAGTTCTTC. It yields the protein CSVEPTGPYEQFF. The chain joins TRBV29-1 to TRBJ2-1; 7 bases fit TRBD1. Looked up from germline, CDR1 is SQVTM and CDR2 is ANQGSEA. This CDR3 region has 13 residues. V lost 3 bases to trimming and J lost 8 bases; unmatched junction nucleotides: 7.

This CDR3 is CSARDPAGAHNEQFF. The CDR3 region has the DNA TGCAGTGCTAGAGATCCGGCCGGGGCTCACAATGAGCAGTTCTTC. This chain uses TRBV20-1 with TRBJ2-1; D could derive from TRBD1 or TRBD2 (5 bases each). Deletions cut 0 bases from V and 5 bases from J, with 14 bases between. This CDR3 has 15 amino acids. Germline lookup yields CDR1 DFQATT and CDR2 SNEGSKA (reference sequence).

This clonotype was seen a handful of times. This sequence joins TRBV7-8 and TRBJ2-2; a possible D gene is TRBD2 (5 bases). Germline V gives CDR1 SGHVS, CDR2 FQNEAQ. The CDR3 totals 16 residues. Trimming took 4 bases from V and 6 from J, leaving 18 bases between them. The CDR3 bases are TGTGCCAGCAGCTGGGATGTGAGAGGGATGGCCGGGGAGCTGTTTTTT. Encoded protein: CASSWDVRGMAGELFF.

The chain couples TRBV7-2 to TRBJ2-3; 9 positions agree with TRBD2. V lost 4 bases to trimming and J lost 6 bases; unmatched junction nucleotides: 11. The germline gives CDR1 SGHTA, CDR2 FQGNSA. The CDR3 totals 16 residues. The CDR3 sequence: CASSSIAGAGRDTQYF. The CDR3 region has the DNA TGTGCCAGCAGCTCCATAGCGGGGGCCGGGCGGGATACGCAGTATTTT.

In this sample, this clonotype turned up many times. The chain uses TRBV20-1 and TRBJ2-5; tentative D call: TRBD2 (5 bases). V gave up 5 bases and J gave up 5 bases, with 15 bases separating them. CDR1 and CDR2 (germline): DFQATT, SNEGSKA (reference sequence). This CDR3 spans 13 amino acids. The CDR3 sequence is CSARDRLWETQYF. As DNA, the CDR3 is TGCAGTGCTCGGGATAGATTGTGGGAGACCCAGTACTTC.

This sequence joins TRBV2 and TRBJ1-1, with D uncertain. The germline gives CDR1 SNHLY, CDR2 FYNNEI. The CDR3 sequence is 15 residues long. Trimming removed 2 bases from V and 4 bases from J, with 14 bases in between. CDR3 sequence reads: CASSEIQGWLTEAFF. Written as DNA, the CDR3 is TGTGCCAGCAGTGAAATACAAGGGTGGCTCACTGAAGCTTTCTTT.

This clonotype has just a few counts. V gene TRBV5-1 combines with J gene TRBJ2-5; no firm D call. The CDR3 has 14 residues. Germline-derived CDR1 and CDR2 are SGHRS and YFSETQ. Trimming stripped 6 bases from V and 0 bases from J, with 12 bases between. For the CDR3, the DNA is TGCGCCAGCAACCCCGACTCTTACCAAGAGACCCAGTACTTC. Protein: CASNPDSYQETQYF.

This clonotype turned up a few times. The chain links TRBV10-3 to TRBJ2-5; D is unclear. This CDR3 is 12 amino acids long. V dropped 4 bases and J dropped 3 bases, with 6 bases sitting between them. Germline loops: CDR1 ENHRY, CDR2 SYGVKD. CDR3 bases: TGTGCCATCAGTGCTCAGAAAGAGACCCAGTACTTC. Residues: CAISAQKETQYF.

V usage is TRBV11-2 and J usage is TRBJ2-3; D gene unclear. V lost 5 bases, J lost 2 bases, and 14 bases lay in between. The CDR3 extends over 15 amino acids. Germline values: CDR1 SGHAT, CDR2 FQNNGV. CDR3 nucleotides: TGTGCCAGCAGCCATTTAGACGTACCCACAGATACGCAGTATTTT. Residues: CASSHLDVPTDTQYF.

The gene calls are TRBV21-1 and TRBJ2-7. TRBV21-1 is deemed a pseudogene. The CDR3 runs 14 residues. The CDR3: CASSKGKDSYEQYV. CDR3 DNA sequence: TGTGCCAGCAGCAAAGGGAAAGACTCCTACGAGCAGTACGTC.

In its sample, this clonotype was seen a few times. J is TRBJ1-6 and V is TRBV12-3 or TRBV12-4, with D unresolved. The CDR3 has 15 residues. V dropped 3 bases and J dropped 1 base, with 7 bases sitting between them. As DNA, the CDR3 is TGTGCCAGCAGTTTTGAGTGGTCCTATAATTCACCCCTCCACTTT. As protein: CASSFEWSYNSPLHF.

The chain combines TRBV4-3 with TRBJ2-2, with 7 positions matching TRBD2. Unmatched junction bases numbered 3, after V lost 4 bases and J lost 1 base. The CDR3 sequence is 15 residues long. Germline CDR1 is LGHNA and CDR2 is YSLEER. The CDR3: CASSLKRGNTGELFF. CDR3 sequence (DNA): TGCGCCAGCAGCCTAAAGCGGGGGAACACCGGGGAGCTGTTTTTT.

This clonotype was found a few times. This chain joins TRBV6-5 and TRBJ1-1; no clear D. Trimming removed 6 bases from V and 1 base from J, with 12 bases in between. The germline CDR1 and CDR2 sequences are MNHEY and SVGAGI. This CDR3 region has 14 residues. CDR3 in DNA: TGTGCCAGCAGCGGCCGCTATCCGAACACTGAAGCTTTCTTT. Protein product: CASSGRYPNTEAFF.

The rearrangement links TRBV25-1 to TRBJ1-4, with TRBD1 as a possible D gene (5 bases). The germline V gene encodes CDR1 MGHDK and CDR2 SYGVNS. V lost 2 bases and J lost 5, with 9 bases in between. The CDR3 is 14 residues long. The CDR3 DNA reads as TGTGCCAGCAGTGAACAGGGTCTCAATGAAAAACTGTTTTTT. Encoded protein: CASSEQGLNEKLFF.

This clonotype appeared a few times. The chain joins TRBV7-2 to TRBJ2-7; D is possibly TRBD1 (5 bases). Germline CDR1 is SGHTA and CDR2 is FQGNSA. V shed 5 bases and J shed 4 bases, with 9 bases lying between them. The CDR3 sequence is 12 residues long. Written as DNA, the CDR3 is TGTGCCAGCAGCATGACAGTTTACGAGCAGTACTTC. This encodes CASSMTVYEQYF.

In its sample, this clonotype was seen a few times. This chain links TRBV10-3 with TRBJ2-3; 8 bases align to TRBD2. This CDR3 has 17 residues. V lost 5 bases, J lost 6 bases, and 16 bases stayed unmatched. From germline, CDR1 is ENHRY and CDR2 SYGVKD. The CDR3 spells CAISSRDSRGATDTQYF. In DNA form, the CDR3 reads TGTGCCATCAGTTCCCGTGACTCGCGGGGGGCAACCGATACGCAGTATTTT.

Here the CDR3 DNA reads TGCAGTGCTGGGGGCGTGGCAGGGTATGGGGATGAGCAGTTCTTC. This sequence encodes CSAGGVAGYGDEQFF. The rearrangement links TRBV20-1 to TRBJ2-1; D possibly corresponds to TRBD1 (6 bases). This CDR3 contains 15 residues. Trimming removed 5 bases from V and 8 bases from J, with 22 bases in between. Germline V lookup: CDR1 DFQATT, CDR2 SNEGSKA (reference sequence).

The rearrangement uses TRBV20-1 and TRBJ2-2; D uncertain. Germline values: CDR1 DFQATT, CDR2 SNEGSKA (reference sequence). Trimming stripped 0 bases from V and 4 bases from J, with 6 bases between. The CDR3 runs 13 residues. In DNA, the CDR3 is TGCAGTGCTAGAGATTACAGCACCGGGGAGCTGTTTTTT. Amino acids: CSARDYSTGELFF.

This clonotype came up once. The chain carries TRBV29-1 and TRBJ1-5; 8 bases match TRBD1. The V gene's germline CDR1 is SQVTM and CDR2 ANQGSEA. V dropped 8 bases and J dropped 3; count of bases not matched to a gene: 9. This CDR3 spans 14 amino acids. CDR3 sequence: CSIGTGDPNQPQHF. The CDR3 DNA is TGCAGCATTGGGACAGGAGACCCCAATCAGCCCCAGCATTTT.

The V call is TRBV20-1, the J call TRBJ2-1; 11 bases are a match to TRBD1. The trim removed 7 bases at V and 8 bases at J, leaving 1 base unmatched. Germline V CDR1 and CDR2: DFQATT, SNEGSKA (reference sequence). The CDR3 is 11 amino acids. The CDR3 spells CSVDRGHEQFF. The CDR3, as DNA: TGCAGTGTGGACAGGGGGCATGAGCAGTTCTTC.

This chain links TRBV29-1 with TRBJ2-2, with 7 nucleotides matching TRBD1. The CDR3 covers 14 residues. V gave up 7 bases and J gave up 5 bases; unmatched junction bases: 10. Germline V gene data show CDR1 as SQVTM and CDR2 as ANQGSEA. The CDR3 DNA follows: TGCAGCGGGGCCAAGGGGGCTAGGACCGGGGAGCTGTTTTTT. Its translation is CSGAKGARTGELFF.

The chain recombines TRBV20-1 with TRBJ1-4; maybe TRBD1 (6 bases). CDR3 size: 14 residues. Trimming shortened V by 0 bases and J by 8 bases, and 13 bases separated the two germline ends. The germline gives CDR1 DFQATT, CDR2 SNEGSKA (reference sequence). This CDR3 reads CSARDTGRGEKLFF. The CDR3 coding sequence is TGCAGTGCTAGAGATACAGGGAGGGGAGAAAAACTGTTTTTT.

Many counts were recorded for this clonotype. This chain uses TRBV5-6 with TRBJ1-2, with no clear D. This CDR3 has 17 residues. The V and J ends lost 0 bases and 5 bases respectively, with 20 bases between them. CDR1 is SGHDT, CDR2 YYEEEE, per germline. DNA of the CDR3: TGTGCCAGCAGCTTGGATTTTTCGTCAGGAACGACGTATGGCTACACCTTC. Amino acid sequence: CASSLDFSSGTTYGYTF. The whole variable domain, remainder taken from reference TRBV5-6 and TRBJ1-2, is DAGVTQSPTHLIKTRGQQVTLRCSPKSGHDTVSWYQQALGQGPQFIFQYYEEEERQRGNFPDRFSGHQFPNYSSELNVNALLLGDSALYLCASSLDFSSGTTYGYTFGSGTRLTVV.

In its sample, this clonotype was seen a few times. The chain couples TRBV15 to TRBJ2-7; D may be TRBD1 (5 bases). Germline V gene data show CDR1 as LNHNV and CDR2 as YYDKDF (reference sequence). With 0 bases removed from V and 3 bases from J, the gap between germline ends came to 9 bases. The CDR3 is 14 residues long. The CDR3 DNA is TGTGCCACCAGCAGAGATAGGGGTTTCTACGAGCAGTACTTC. Its translation: CATSRDRGFYEQYF.